This T cell receptor (beta chain) was captured in a study of identical twins. Study-level results: Part of the zero-insertion signal could reflect confounding by invariant MAIT and iNKT cells.

The CDR3 sequence is 13 residues long. The germline V gene encodes CDR1 MNHNS and CDR2 SASEGT. From the 5' RACE reads, TCRdb called clonotypes with MiXCR, one entry per CDR3 protein. This sample has 570,000 or so distinct CDR3 sequences, with 7.5% to 10% found just once. Comments on this clonotype: The antigen remains unidentified. One end of the junction is discordant with germline, which a read error may explain.

The sample also formed part of further work on yellow fever vaccine responses in identical twins. Per that paper: After vaccination, twins' T cell response reportedly seemed partly convergent, partly personalized.

The sequencing input was PBMCs. The TCR comes from a woman aged 18-29 years in good health. The chain is built from TRBV6-1 and TRBJ2-7; TRBD1 matches 7 bases. The CDR3 here is CASSRQGSYEQHF. CDR3 nucleotides: TGTGCCAGCAGCAGACAGGGATCCTACGAGCAGCACTTC.